This is a list of T cell receptor beta chains from one sample in a study of cytomegalovirus exposure and HLA in healthy donors. This table comes from immunoSEQ multiplex PCR, and its TCRdb copy is limited to in-frame clones, with some not included. The sample has 85,000 to 120,000 clones, more than 65% seen once; the top ten hold roughly 0.76%. What was sequenced was PBMCs. These TCRs come from a boy under 18 in good health and CMV-seronegative. CDR3s include the opening cysteine and the closing phenylalanine or tryptophan. Fields, in order: clone size, V gene, J gene, D gene, CDR3 length, CDR3 protein, CDR3 DNA. A D gene is named only where the DNA matches it firmly. Size is stated for part of the rows, as once, few or many counts, or as a class when the clone is expanded.

few	TRBV28	TRBJ1-2	NA	13	CASSLSGSDGYTF	TGTGCCAGCAGTTTATCAGGTTCCGACGGCTACACCTTC
NA	TRBV5-6	TRBJ2-5	NA	13	CASSLRAWETQYF	TGTGCCAGCAGCTTAAGAGCTTGGGAGACCCAGTACTTC
NA	TRBV28	TRBJ1-2	NA	13	CASSFVRVYGYTF	TGTGCCAGCAGTTTCGTCAGGGTCTATGGCTACACCTTC
NA	TRBV5-8	TRBJ1-5	NA	15	CASSLNARGGQPQHF	TGTGCCAGCAGCTTGAACGCCAGGGGCGGTCAGCCCCAGCATTTT
NA	TRBV11-2	TRBJ2-1	TRBD2	16	CASSYPSGGPGDEQFF	TGTGCCAGCAGCTATCCTTCGGGAGGGCCAGGTGATGAGCAGTTCTTC
NA	TRBV5-1	TRBJ1-5	TRBD1	16	CASSSVPDRGNQPQHF	TGCGCCAGCAGCTCAGTTCCGGACAGGGGGAATCAGCCCCAGCATTTT
NA	TRBV5-4	TRBJ2-7	TRBD1	14	CASSPGQGIHEQYF	TGTGCCAGCAGCCCGGGACAGGGGATCCACGAGCAGTACTTC
NA	TRBV6-1	TRBJ1-4	TRBD1	16	CASSGDRGSTNEKLFF	TGTGCCAGCAGTGGGGACAGGGGGTCAACTAATGAAAAACTGTTTTTT
NA	TRBV27	TRBJ1-1	NA	13	CASSLDIHSEAFF	TGTGCCAGCAGTTTAGACATACACAGTGAAGCTTTCTTT
once	TRBV6-5	TRBJ1-2	TRBD1	15	CASSFNRGEGYGYTF	TGTGCCAGCAGTTTCAACAGGGGCGAGGGCTATGGCTACACCTTC
few	TRBV13	TRBJ1-2	NA	14	CASSLGRRPEGYTF	TGTGCCAGCAGCTTGGGTAGGCGGCCGGAGGGCTACACCTTC
NA	TRBV7-9	TRBJ1-2	NA	12	CASREGHYGYTF	TGTGCCAGCAGGGAGGGACACTATGGCTACACCTTC
NA	TRBV30	TRBJ1-2	NA	17	CAWSVVAFLGRNEGYTF	TGTGCCTGGAGTGTAGTGGCCTTCTTGGGGAGGAACGAGGGCTACACCTTC
NA	TRBV19	TRBJ2-1	TRBD2	17	CASSGREGLSSYNEQFF	TGTGCCAGTAGTGGGAGGGAGGGACTGAGCTCCTACAATGAGCAGTTCTTC
NA	TRBV5-6	TRBJ1-5	NA	16	CASSLLQGDGNQPQHF	TGTGCCAGCAGCTTGCTACAGGGTGATGGCAATCAGCCCCAGCATTTT
once	TRBV19	TRBJ1-1	TRBD1	13	CAGRDRVNTEAFF	TGTGCCGGTCGGGACAGAGTGAACACTGAAGCTTTCTTT
NA	TRBV5-6	TRBJ1-5	TRBD1	16	CASSLGSGGFDQPQHF	TGTGCCAGCAGCTTGGGGTCAGGGGGATTTGATCAGCCCCAGCATTTT
NA	TRBV11-2	TRBJ2-3	TRBD1	16	CASSHFRTGSTDTQYF	TGTGCCAGCAGCCATTTTCGGACAGGGAGCACAGATACGCAGTATTTT
NA	TRBV5-6	TRBJ2-1	TRBD2	15	CASSISGSSYNEQFF	TGTGCCAGCAGCATAAGCGGGAGCTCCTACAATGAGCAGTTCTTC
NA	TRBV7-9	TRBJ2-7	NA	15	CASSLAGDTIYEQYF	TGTGCCAGCAGCTTAGCGGGAGACACGATCTACGAGCAGTACTTC
NA	TRBV9	TRBJ1-2	NA	13	CANLGGGSGGYTF	TGTGCCAACCTTGGGGGGGGATCGGGCGGCTACACCTTC
NA	TRBV29-1	TRBJ2-3	NA	12	CSVDEGWDTQYF	TGCAGCGTTGATGAGGGCTGGGATACGCAGTATTTT
NA	TRBV2	TRBJ2-2	TRBD2	15	CASSRTSGETGELFF	TGTGCCAGCAGTAGGACTAGCGGGGAGACCGGGGAGCTGTTTTTT
NA	TRBV5-1	TRBJ2-7	NA	15	CASSPRGTGNYEQYF	TGCGCCAGCAGCCCGCGCGGGACGGGAAACTACGAGCAGTACTTC